This entry lists 30 T cell receptor beta chains sequenced from one sample in a study of prognosis after radiotherapy for stage I lung cancer. Genomic DNA provided the template from which TCR beta CDR3 was amplified by two-round multiplex PCR. For every TRBV and TRBJ gene, a specific primer was used in first-round PCR. TCRdb independently ran MiXCR on the multiplex PCR reads; one entry per CDR3 protein. The table has around 56,000 distinct CDR3 sequences, around 27% seen once; the top ten hold approximately 8.3%. The specimen was PBMCs, collected before or after stereotactic body radiation therapy (not recorded which). Source of these receptors: a donor at least 50 years old with non-small cell lung cancer.

In the case of this clonotype: At one boundary the junction diverges from the germline segment, which might be a read error. The J gene is TRBJ2-3, the V gene TRBV19, with TRBD1 matching over 9 bases. CDR1 is LNHDA and CDR2 is SQIVND in the germline V gene (reference sequence). This CDR3 is 16 amino acids long. The CDR3: CASSPNRGQGTDTQCF. In DNA, the CDR3 is TGTGCCAGTAGCCCCAACAGGGGGCAAGGCACAGATACGCAGTGTTTT.

This clonotype was seen many times. This chain links TRBV30 with TRBJ1-5; a possible D gene is TRBD1 (5 bases). Trimming took off 2 bases at V and 2 bases at J, with 13 bases between the two ends. Germline V gives CDR1 GTSNPN, CDR2 SVGIG (reference sequence). This CDR3 has 15 residues. CDR3 residues: CAWSQRDRGNQPQHF. Here the CDR3 DNA reads TGTGCCTGGAGTCAACGGGACCGGGGCAATCAGCCCCAGCATTTT. The full variable domain, rest sourced from reference TRBV30 and TRBJ1-5, is SQTIHQWPATLVQPVGSPLSLECTVEGTSNPNLYWYRQAAGRGLQLLFYSVGIGQISSEVPQNLSASRPQDRQFILSSKKLLLSDSGFYLCAWSQRDRGNQPQHFGDGTRLSIL.

This clonotype was detected ten times or more. V usage is TRBV7-9 and J usage is TRBJ2-5; D remains ambiguous. Germline CDR1 SEHNR, CDR2 FQNEAQ (reference sequence). CDR3 size: 12 residues. V dropped 3 bases and J dropped 4 bases, with 6 bases sitting between them. The CDR3 DNA is TGTGCCAGCAGCTTTGCCCGAGAGACCCAGTACTTC. This encodes CASSFARETQYF.

In regard to this clonotype: With a much larger clone just one base away, this may be a read error. This rearrangement joins TRBV11-2 to TRBJ1-6; maybe TRBD1 (5 bases). The CDR3 consists of 17 residues. CDR1 is SGHAT, CDR2 FQNNGV, per germline. The germline V and J ends were trimmed by 6 bases and 9 bases, with 24 bases remaining between them. The CDR3 protein is CASRRLAGDPNSSPLHF. Written as DNA, the CDR3 is TGTGCCAGCAGACGACTTGCGGGGGACCCAAATAGTTCACCCCTCCACTTT.

In its sample, this clonotype was seen many times. The genes are TRBV6-2 or TRBV6-3 and TRBJ2-1, with 8 nucleotides matching TRBD2. Germline CDR1 is MNHEY and CDR2 is SVGEGT. There are 14 residues in the CDR3. The ends lost 5 bases at V and 7 bases at J; junction bases unmatched: 7. The CDR3 sequence is CASSRSIAGNEQFF. The CDR3 bases are TGTGCCAGCAGTCGTAGTATAGCGGGGAATGAGCAGTTCTTC.

To note about this clonotype: A much larger clone lies a single base off, so this may be a read error. This chain joins TRBV7-8 and TRBJ1-1, with D possibly being TRBD1 (6 bases). V was pared by 1 base and J by 8 bases, with 11 bases between. The CDR3 consists of 13 residues. Germline V lookup: CDR1 SGHVS, CDR2 FQNEAQ. The CDR3 region is CASSLGTGWEAFF. Here the CDR3 DNA reads TGTGCCAGCAGCTTAGGAACAGGGTGGGAAGCTTTCTTT.

A note on this clonotype: This may be a read error, as it is one base from a much larger clone. This chain connects TRBV18 to TRBJ2-7; D is unresolved. The ends were cut back, 2 bases at V and 3 bases at J, with 8 bases in the middle. The CDR3 is 13 amino acids. CDR1 and CDR2 (germline): KGHSH, LQKENI. The CDR3 region is CASSPGSIYEQYF. Here the CDR3 DNA reads TGTGCCAGCTCACCAGGTAGTATCTACGAGCAGTACTTC. The whole variable domain, remainder taken from reference TRBV18 and TRBJ2-7, is NAGVMQNPRHLVRRRGQEARLRCSPMKGHSHVYWYRQLPEEGLKFMVYLQKENIIDESGMPKERFSAEFPKEGPSILRIQQVVRGDSAAYFCASSPGSIYEQYFGPGTRLTVT.

This clonotype was seen repeatedly, ten times or more. The V gene is TRBV7-8, the J gene TRBJ1-1, with a possible D match to TRBD1 (6 bases). This CDR3 spans 13 amino acids. The germline V and J ends were trimmed by 0 bases and 5 bases, with 7 bases remaining between them. In germline, CDR1 is SGHVS, CDR2 FQNEAQ. The CDR3 nucleotides are TGTGCCAGCAGCTTAGCGCAGGGGACTGAAGCTTTCTTT. It codes for CASSLAQGTEAFF.

The table lists this clonotype with many counts. This chain connects TRBV19 to TRBJ2-3; TRBD1 aligns across 8 bases. CDR3 length: 17 amino acids. Germline assignment: CDR1 LNHDA and CDR2 SQIVND (reference sequence). Unmatched junction bases numbered 14, after V lost 4 bases and J lost 5 bases. This CDR3 is CASSRRSAGGHEDTQYF. The CDR3 nucleotides read TGTGCCAGTAGTAGGCGCTCGGCAGGGGGCCATGAAGATACGCAGTATTTT.

This clonotype was recorded at least ten times. V and J are TRBV7-8 and TRBJ2-5, with D tentatively TRBD2 (5 bases). Germline CDR1 is SGHVS and CDR2 is FQNEAQ. The CDR3 loop spans 13 amino acids. V was trimmed by 3 bases and J by 1 base, leaving 6 bases between them. CDR3 DNA sequence: TGTGCCAGCAGCTTGGACTTCCAAGAGACCCAGTACTTC. It yields the protein CASSLDFQETQYF.

This clonotype was found many times. The gene calls are TRBV7-9 and TRBJ2-1; 16 bases line up with TRBD2. V was clipped by 2 bases and J by 7 bases; unmatched bases: 5. CDR1 and CDR2 (germline): SEHNR, FQNEAQ (reference sequence). CDR3 length: 17 residues. The CDR3 protein is CASSLNRGLAGGNEQFF. The CDR3 region has the DNA TGTGCCAGCAGCTTAAATAGGGGACTAGCGGGGGGGAATGAGCAGTTCTTC.

The chain combines TRBV6-2 or TRBV6-3 with TRBJ1-1; D is unresolved. Germline V CDR1 and CDR2: MNHEY, SVGEGT. The CDR3 totals 16 residues. With 4 bases removed from V and 0 bases from J, the gap between germline ends came to 15 bases. The chain's CDR3 is CASSSGGPVVNTEAFF. CDR3 in DNA: TGTGCCAGCAGTTCGGGTGGCCCGGTAGTGAACACTGAAGCTTTCTTT.

This clonotype was seen a few times. This may be a read error, as it is one base from a much larger clone. The chain is built from TRBV20-1 and TRBJ2-3, with unresolved D. The CDR3 is 15 residues long. V shed 0 bases and J shed 6 bases, with 16 bases lying between them. From germline, CDR1 is DFQATT and CDR2 SNEGSKA (reference sequence). The CDR3 nucleotides read TGCAGTGCTAGAGAGGCAACACAGAGTCAGGATACGCAGTATTTT. Translating it yields CSAREATQSQDTQYF.

This clonotype was seen once. Only one base separates this from a far larger clonotype, so it likely reflects a read error. J is TRBJ2-7 and V is TRBV6-4; D remains ambiguous. Per the germline V gene, CDR1 is MRHNA and CDR2 is SNTAGT. The CDR3 is 14 amino acids. The CDR3 region is CVSSYGQSSYEQYF. DNA for the CDR3: TGTGTCAGCAGTTACGGGCAGAGCTCCTACGAGCAGTACTTC.

Regarding this clonotype: At one boundary the junction diverges from the germline segment, which might be a read error. J is TRBJ2-1 and V is TRBV12-3 or TRBV12-4, with D perhaps matching TRBD2 (6 bases). CDR3 length: 15 residues. In DNA, the CDR3 is TGTGCCATCAGTTATAGCGGTGGGCCTTCCAATGAGCAGTTCTTC. The encoded protein is CAISYSGGPSNEQFF.

In this sample, this clonotype turned up once. Since a much larger clone is just one base distant, this may be a read error. The chain employs TRBV6-2 or TRBV6-3 and TRBJ2-3; D unclear. Germline V gene lookup returns CDR1 MNHEY and CDR2 SVGEGT. The CDR3 covers 16 residues. The CDR3 nucleotides are TGTGCCAGCGGTTACTCCCATGGAGAGAACACAGATACGCAGTATTTT. Amino acid sequence: CASGYSHGENTDTQYF.

This clonotype showed up many times. This chain uses TRBV19 with TRBJ2-6; D remains ambiguous. Germline assignment: CDR1 LNHDA and CDR2 SQIVND (reference sequence). The germline V and J ends were trimmed by 5 bases and 1 base, with 9 bases remaining between them. The CDR3 sequence is 15 residues long. The CDR3 here is CASSGYRSGANVLTF. The CDR3 DNA sequence: TGTGCCAGTAGTGGGTACCGGTCTGGGGCCAACGTCCTGACTTTC.

There are many counts of this clonotype. V usage is TRBV20-1 and J usage is TRBJ2-2; 8 nucleotides line up with TRBD2. After removal of 0 bases from V and 3 bases from J, the junction contained 3 bases not matched to a gene. The CDR3 is 15 amino acids. The V gene's germline CDR1 is DFQATT and CDR2 SNEGSKA (reference sequence). The CDR3 sequence: CSARDRLAYTGELFF. In DNA form, the CDR3 reads TGCAGTGCTAGAGATCGACTAGCGTACACCGGGGAGCTGTTTTTT.

This clonotype was observed many times. This chain uses TRBV20-1 with TRBJ1-2; no clear D gene. Deletions cut 3 bases from V and 5 bases from J, with 16 bases between. CDR1 and CDR2 from the germline V gene are DFQATT and SNEGSKA (reference sequence). This CDR3 has 14 amino acids. The CDR3 nucleotides read TGCAGTGCTAGTCCAGAGGGCCCTCCATATGGCTACACCTTC. Protein: CSASPEGPPYGYTF.

Many counts were recorded for this clonotype. V is TRBV5-6 and J is TRBJ1-1; 8 positions agree with TRBD1. V dropped 3 bases and J dropped 1; count of bases not matched to a gene: 8. Germline CDR1 SGHDT, CDR2 YYEEEE. This CDR3 has 16 amino acids. The chain's CDR3 is CASSSMTGAWNTEAFF. The CDR3, as DNA: TGTGCCAGCAGCTCGATGACAGGGGCGTGGAACACTGAAGCTTTCTTT.

This clonotype was recorded at least ten times. This chain joins TRBV6-1 and TRBJ2-7; 9 bases align to TRBD1. Trimming cost V 8 bases and J 2 bases; bases outside gene matches: 1. CDR1 is MNHNS and CDR2 is SASEGT in the germline V gene. The CDR3 length is 12 residues. CDR3 sequence (DNA): TGTGCCAGCCGGGACAGGGCCTACGAGCAGTACTTC. This encodes CASRDRAYEQYF.

This clonotype was counted at least ten times. The chain links TRBV6-1 to TRBJ1-4, with D uncertain. CDR3 length: 15 amino acids. The V and J ends lost 6 bases and 0 bases respectively, with 11 bases between them. Germline V gives CDR1 MNHNS, CDR2 SASEGT. In DNA, the CDR3 is TGTGCCAGCAGAAGGTTGGGGTCAACTAATGAAAAACTGTTTTTT. Protein product: CASRRLGSTNEKLFF.

This clonotype occurred many times. The chain employs TRBV20-1 and TRBJ2-6; 10 bases are a match to TRBD1. The V segment lost 5 bases and the J segment 5 bases; nucleotides outside the gene matches: 6. CDR3 length: 15 amino acids. Germline CDR1 reads DFQATT; CDR2 reads SNEGSKA (reference sequence). The CDR3 loop is CSAPRQGARANVLTF. In DNA, the CDR3 is TGCAGTGCTCCGAGACAGGGGGCGAGGGCCAACGTCCTGACTTTC.

This clonotype was observed at least ten times. The chain uses TRBV5-1 and TRBJ1-6; the D gene is possibly TRBD1 (5 bases). Trimming cost V 1 base and J 7 bases, with 12 bases left between them. CDR3 size: 15 residues. Germline-derived CDR1 and CDR2 are SGHRS and YFSETQ. The CDR3 loop is CASSLIQGLNSPLHF. The CDR3 DNA reads as TGCGCCAGCAGCTTGATCCAGGGCCTGAATTCACCCCTCCACTTT.

As for this clonotype: A read error may be the cause here, since a much bigger clone is one base away. The V call is TRBV6-1, the J call TRBJ1-5, with D possibly being TRBD1 (6 bases). The CDR3 covers 16 residues. Looked up from germline, CDR1 is MNHNS and CDR2 is SASEGT. The CDR3 DNA reads TGTGCCAGCAGGGGGGACATGGGCTATAGCAATCATCCCCAGCATTTT. Translation gives CASRGDMGYSNHPQHF.

This clonotype was counted at least ten times. The chain couples TRBV20-1 to TRBJ2-5, with D maybe TRBD1 (5 bases). Per germline, CDR1 DFQATT and CDR2 SNEGSKA (reference sequence). This CDR3 has 13 residues. V was clipped by 2 bases and J by 6 bases, with 13 bases between them. The CDR3 protein is CSARPDQGQTQYF. The DNA of the CDR3 is TGCAGTGCTAGACCCGACCAGGGCCAGACCCAGTACTTC.

This clonotype was counted ten times or more. This chain connects TRBV6-1 to TRBJ2-5, with 7 positions matching TRBD1. The CDR3 has 13 amino acids. Per germline, CDR1 MNHNS and CDR2 SASEGT. The junction had 1 base not matched to a gene; V was cut back by 6 bases and J by 0 bases. The CDR3 sequence: CASSRGYQETQYF. The CDR3 coding sequence is TGTGCCAGCAGCAGGGGGTACCAAGAGACCCAGTACTTC.

This clonotype has a count of ten or more. As DNA, the CDR3 is TGTGCCAGCAGTAGCGGGAAAGGTGGCAATCAGCCCCAGCATTTT. As protein: CASSSGKGGNQPQHF. This chain uses TRBV6-1 with TRBJ1-5; the D is unclear. The CDR3 is 15 amino acids. The germline V and J ends were trimmed by 5 bases and 2 bases, with 13 bases remaining between them. Germline CDR1 MNHNS, CDR2 SASEGT.

Many counts were recorded for this clonotype. The rearrangement joins TRBV20-1 to TRBJ2-3; TRBD2 agrees at 15 bases. The junction had 11 bases not matched to a gene; V was cut back by 1 base and J by 0 bases. The CDR3 is made up of 20 amino acids. Germline values: CDR1 DFQATT, CDR2 SNEGSKA (reference sequence). CDR3 bases: TGCAGTGCTAGAGCAGGGACTAGCGGGGGGCAGACCCATAGCACAGATACGCAGTATTTT. Translating it yields CSARAGTSGGQTHSTDTQYF.

Note on this clonotype: A much larger clone differs by one base, so this may be a read error. The rearrangement links TRBV2 to TRBJ1-1; D unresolved. The CDR3 has 12 residues. Germline V gene lookup returns CDR1 SNHLY and CDR2 FYNNEI. V lost 6 bases, J lost 1 base, and 6 bases lay in between. The CDR3 reads CASRGWNTEAFF. CDR3 nucleotide sequence: TGTGCCAGCAGGGGCTGGAACACTGAAGCTTTCTTT.